The 20 T cell receptor beta chains in this list originate from one sample, sequenced in a study of cytomegalovirus exposure and HLA in healthy donors. Both 60 Vbeta primers and 13 Jbeta primers went into the PCR. Method: immunoSEQ multiplex PCR; TCRdb's copy keeps in-frame clones and lacks some. Of fewer than 200,000 clones listed, around 75% were seen once; the top ten hold around 2.4%. The sample consisted of PBMCs. Source of these receptors: a female donor in good health and CMV-seronegative.

The chain uses TRBV6-5 and TRBJ2-7; no definite D call. The CDR3 runs to 12 residues. V shed 4 bases and J shed 2 bases, with 6 bases lying between them. Germline CDR1 is MNHEY and CDR2 is SVGAGI. The CDR3: CASSSLPYEQYF. The CDR3 DNA is TGTGCCAGCAGTTCCCTACCCTACGAGCAGTACTTC.

The rearrangement joins TRBV4-3 to TRBJ1-1; D is possibly TRBD1 (5 bases). The V gene's germline CDR1 is LGHNA and CDR2 YSLEER. The CDR3 has 15 residues. V dropped 3 bases and J dropped 6 bases, with 17 bases sitting between them. CDR3 region: CASSHTGTGAPEAFF. In DNA form, the CDR3 reads TGCGCCAGCAGCCATACCGGGACGGGAGCGCCTGAAGCTTTCTTT.

The rearrangement links TRBV9 to TRBJ1-5, with D maybe TRBD1 (6 bases). The V and J ends lost 4 bases and 3 bases respectively, with 17 bases between them. Germline loops: CDR1 SGDLS, CDR2 YYNGEE. The length of the CDR3 is 16 residues. The CDR3 loop reads CASSIRGTLDNQPQHF. CDR3 DNA: TGTGCCAGCAGCATCAGGGGTACCTTGGACAATCAGCCCCAGCATTTT.

The rearrangement uses TRBV11-2 and TRBJ2-7, with D unclear. Trimming left V 3 bases short and J 4 bases short, with 7 bases between. Germline V gene data show CDR1 as SGHAT and CDR2 as FQNNGV. The CDR3 consists of 12 residues. CDR3 region: CASSLWAYEQYF. CDR3 bases: TGTGCCAGCAGCTTGTGGGCTTACGAGCAGTACTTC.

This chain links TRBV20-1 with TRBJ2-5, with D possibly matching TRBD1 (5 bases). Germline CDR1 and CDR2: DFQATT and SNEGSKA (reference sequence). V lost 6 bases to trimming and J lost 4 bases, with 9 bases between them. The CDR3 covers 11 residues. This chain's CDR3 is CSAGDRETQYF. CDR3 nucleotide sequence: TGCAGTGCAGGGGATAGAGAGACCCAGTACTTC.

CDR3 coding DNA: TGTGCCAGCAGCGTACAGGGGAACTACAATGAGCAGTTCTTC. The encoded protein is CASSVQGNYNEQFF. The chain joins TRBV9 to TRBJ2-1, with D possibly being TRBD1 (6 bases). The V gene lost 1 base and the J gene lost 3 bases, with 8 bases spanning the gap. The CDR3 consists of 14 residues. CDR1 and CDR2 (germline): SGDLS, YYNGEE.

The rearrangement joins TRBV5-1 to TRBJ2-7; the D is unclear. This CDR3 comprises 12 residues. Trimming cost V 0 bases and J 6 bases, with 7 bases left between them. Germline V gives CDR1 SGHRS, CDR2 YFSETQ. The CDR3 protein is CASSLAASEQYF. CDR3 sequence (DNA): TGCGCCAGCAGCTTGGCCGCTAGCGAGCAGTACTTC.

The gene calls are TRBV7-2 and TRBJ2-7, with TRBD1 matching 7 bases. CDR1 and CDR2 from the germline V gene are SGHTA and FQGNSA. Trimming removed 4 bases from V and 3 bases from J; junction bases left unmatched: 3. The CDR3 length is 13 residues. The CDR3 sequence: CASSYRDSYEQYF. The CDR3 nucleotides read TGTGCCAGCAGCTACCGGGACAGCTACGAGCAGTACTTC.

V gene TRBV5-8 combines with J gene TRBJ1-2; TRBD1 matches 7 bases. Germline trimming cut 5 bases from V and 2 bases from J; bases unmatched to any gene: 6. Germline loops: CDR1 SGHTS, CDR2 YDEGEE. The CDR3 is made up of 14 amino acids. The CDR3 DNA reads TGTGCCAGCAGTATGGGACAGCGAAACTATGGCTACACCTTC. It specifies CASSMGQRNYGYTF.

The rearrangement uses TRBV14 and TRBJ2-3; D is perhaps TRBD2 (5 bases). The CDR3 length is 17 residues. The germline V and J ends were trimmed by 1 base and 2 bases, with 16 bases remaining between them. The germline V gene encodes CDR1 SGHDN and CDR2 FVKESK. CDR3 DNA sequence: TGTGCCAGCAGCCAAGTGGGCCAAGGGAGTTTCACAGATACGCAGTATTTT. Encoded protein: CASSQVGQGSFTDTQYF.

The chain joins TRBV6-6 to TRBJ1-1; tentatively, D is TRBD1 (5 bases). V dropped 2 bases and J dropped 2 bases, with 12 bases sitting between them. The germline gives CDR1 MNHNY, CDR2 SVGAGI (reference sequence). The CDR3 length is 15 residues. In nucleotides, the CDR3 is TGTGCCAGCAGTTACCCAGACAGCGTTAACACTGAAGCTTTCTTT. The encoded protein is CASSYPDSVNTEAFF.

Points on this clone: Distinct nucleotide sequences in the sample also encode this CDR3. The J gene is TRBJ1-2, the V gene TRBV9; a weak D match, TRBD1 (5 bases). Germline values: CDR1 SGDLS, CDR2 YYNGEE. CDR3 size: 13 residues. The ends were cut back, 0 bases at V and 4 bases at J, with 7 bases in the middle. CDR3 amino acids: CASSVVGGYGYTF. CDR3 nucleotides: TGTGCCAGCAGCGTAGTCGGGGGCTATGGCTACACCTTC. Full variable domain (remainder filled in from reference TRBV9 and TRBJ1-2): DSGVTQTPKHLITATGQRVTLRCSPRSGDLSVYWYQQSLDQGLQFLIQYYNGEERAKGNILERFSAQQFPDLHSELNLSSLELGDSALYFCASSVVGGYGYTFGSGTRLTVV.

This rearrangement joins TRBV7-2 to TRBJ2-1, with 9 nucleotides matching TRBD2. Unmatched junction bases numbered 13, after V lost 5 bases and J lost 2 bases. Germline V gene lookup returns CDR1 SGHTA and CDR2 FQGNSA. The CDR3 has 18 residues. CDR3 residues: CASSPSSLASGAYNEQFF. The CDR3 DNA reads TGTGCCAGCAGCCCCTCGTCCCTCGCTAGCGGGGCCTACAATGAGCAGTTCTTC.

The chain combines TRBV27 with TRBJ2-3, with 8 nucleotides matching TRBD1. The germline V gene encodes CDR1 MNHEY and CDR2 SMNVEV (reference sequence). V was pared by 2 bases and J by 2 bases, with 3 bases of the junction left unmatched. CDR3 length: 15 residues. CDR3 nucleotides: TGTGCCAGCAGTTTAGGGGACAGGTTCACAGATACGCAGTATTTT. This codes for CASSLGDRFTDTQYF.

This clone was detected a few times. The CDR3 sequence is CATSKQDSGNTIYF. CDR3 bases: TGTGCCACCAGCAAGCAGGACTCTGGAAACACCATATATTTT. The chain couples TRBV15 to TRBJ1-3; no definite D call. The germline gives CDR1 LNHNV, CDR2 YYDKDF (reference sequence). The ends were cut back, 4 bases at V and 0 bases at J, with 7 bases in the middle. CDR3 length: 14 amino acids.

This clone showed up just once. The chain combines TRBV5-1 with TRBJ1-4; 9 nucleotides align to TRBD1. CDR3 length equals 15 residues. With V trimmed by 4 bases and J by 5 bases, 6 bases remained unmatched. Germline lookup yields CDR1 SGHRS and CDR2 YFSETQ. CDR3 in DNA: TGCGCCAGCAGCCTGGACGGGACAGGGAATGAAAAACTGTTTTTT. Protein sequence: CASSLDGTGNEKLFF.

CDR3 protein: CASSPPLGLAGGNEQFF. CDR3 nucleotides: TGTGCCAGCTCACCACCGCTGGGGCTAGCGGGGGGAAATGAGCAGTTCTTC. This chain connects TRBV18 to TRBJ2-1; 11 positions match TRBD2. Losses at the gene ends were 0 bases for V and 7 bases for J; bases not matched to a gene: 8. The CDR3 is 17 amino acids. Germline V gene sequence: CDR1 KGHSH, CDR2 LQKENI.

The chain recombines TRBV6-5 with TRBJ1-5; D uncertain. The germline CDR1 and CDR2 sequences are MNHEY and SVGAGI. The CDR3 sequence is 13 residues long. The V and J ends lost 5 bases and 2 bases respectively, with 7 bases between them. CDR3 region: CASSAGGNQPQHF. The CDR3 DNA reads TGTGCCAGCAGTGCCGGGGGCAATCAGCCCCAGCATTTT.

The count of this clone is one. The CDR3 is CASTPGRVSANYGYTF. The CDR3 nucleotides are TGTGCCAGTACCCCGGGGAGGGTTTCAGCTAACTATGGCTACACCTTC. The chain combines TRBV19 with TRBJ1-2; D is unclear. Germline loops: CDR1 LNHDA, CDR2 SQIVND (reference sequence). CDR3 length: 16 amino acids. Trimming took 7 bases from V and 0 from J, leaving 18 bases between them. Using reference TRBV19 and TRBJ1-2 for the parts outside the CDR3, the full variable domain is DGGITQSPKYLFRKEGQNVTLSCEQNLNHDAMYWYRQDPGQGLRLIYYSQIVNDFQKGDIAEGYSVSREKKESFPLTVTSAQKNPTAFYLCASTPGRVSANYGYTFGSGTRLTVV.

The chain joins TRBV2 to TRBJ1-5; D may be TRBD1 (6 bases). The CDR3 length is 15 residues. Germline lookup yields CDR1 SNHLY and CDR2 FYNNEI. Trimming pared 3 bases from V and 2 bases from J, leaving 11 bases between. CDR3 nucleotide sequence: TGTGCCAGCAGTGACAGGGGCAGGCGCAATCAGCCCCAGCATTTT. It codes for CASSDRGRRNQPQHF.